Reported below is one T cell receptor (beta chain). Its binding antigen is unknown. Nothing much larger sits one base from this clone, and base qualities are not available. The data were obtained in a study of cytomegalovirus exposure and HLA in healthy donors (dated by TCRdb to the late 2010s). In the study overall: An earlier analysis of about 530 of the donors reported about 280 Gb of sequence data and roughly 120 million unique TCR beta sequences obtained from around 170 million T cells. An early release that covered about 600 HLA-typed donors contained about 300 gigabases of sequencing data and 85 million to 100 million unique TCR sequences. Among the approximately 420 genotyped donors, approximately 77% belonged to the genetic ancestry cluster associated with self-reported Caucasian donors. The aim of the study was to test whether cataloging public T cell receptors could identify signatures of past pathogen exposure. The T cell repertoires of some 700 subjects were profiled by immunosequencing and related to cytomegalovirus serostatus. A separate validation cohort of about 110 different subjects was used in addition to the 666-subject first cohort. To predict cytomegalovirus infection status, the study combined high-throughput TCR immunosequencing, statistical association of individual TCRs with disease status, and machine learning. A later analysis re-analyzed previously published TCR beta repertoires from roughly 690 donors and added high-resolution HLA genotyping to study TCR occurrence patterns. The later analysis used no new phenotypic data to find candidate immune exposures, relying instead on TCR beta sequences and their occurrence across donors. An earlier analysis of several hundred of the donors used high-throughput TCR beta sequencing to judge whether each TCR beta V gene segment behaved as functional or pseudogenic. Donor age, sex, ethnicity and CMV serostatus were collected together with the repertoire data. Genome-wide SNP genotypes for about 60% of the 666 donors were used in a later genetic analysis, which treated that subset as a discovery cohort. Every repertoire in the discovery cohort had been generated on one and the same sequencing platform. Class I and class II HLA loci were covered by the typing at four-digit resolution. The number of donors typed differed by locus, with 629-630 for A, B, C, DRB1 and DQB1, roughly 550 for DQA1, 606 for DPA1, and 400 to 490 for DPB1. Because of strong linkage in the cohort, roughly five DR-DQ haplotypes were treated as single units for association and clustering. Across roughly 420 genotyped donors of the cohort, an average of about 220,000 unique TCR beta nucleotide sequences per donor were sequenced, and roughly 18% of those sequences were non-productive. What the research found in general, with its limitations: A later analysis found that HLA-associated TCR beta chains were more clonally expanded and had lower generation probabilities than equally common non-associated chains. About 17 rarely observed V segments, including chromosome 9 orphons, were excluded from the earlier analysis of several hundred of the donors because counts were too low. Correlated functional status among segregating V segments might be attributable to linkage disequilibrium, but an unknown experimental factor could not be ruled out. According to the authors, the approach could potentially be generalized to other disease states and immunological phenotypes. Because the 87-base-pair reads could not distinguish some IMGT-functional V segments, including TRBV6-2 and TRBV6-3, those segments were excluded. In an earlier analysis of 500 to 650 of the donors, most TCR beta V segments appeared in productive rearrangements about 87% or about 30% of the time, broadly matching IMGT annotations. A few of the identified cytomegalovirus-associated TCR beta chains were confirmed in vitro to be specific for cytomegalovirus antigens. A further reported finding was that TCR beta sequences accurately predicted the HLA-A and HLA-B alleles for most subjects in the first cohort. Immune exposure information for the cohort was limited to CMV serostatus. According to a later analysis, TCR association rates differed among HLA loci, with DRB1 alleles showing the most associated TCRs and HLA-C alleles showing the fewest. HLA typing was unavailable for some donors at each locus, so association tests used only the typed subset. A total of 150 to 200 TCR beta chains were listed by the study as associated with cytomegalovirus. The presence/absence analyses assumed that sequencing depth was roughly uniform across donors, and that assumption may not be true. A later analysis reported that several top co-occurrence clusters appeared linked to parvovirus B19, influenza, CMV and Epstein-Barr virus. Across donors, most TCR sequences were observed very rarely, whereas some public TCRs were present in many individuals. A cluster of highly shared sequence variants was judged likely to be a technical artifact of the sequencing pipeline. V-gene and J-gene trimming of TCR beta chains was associated with a missense DCLRE1C variant in a later genetic analysis, and the association was replicated in an independent cohort. In a later analysis, some 17,000 TCR beta sequences were associated with specific HLA alleles at a false discovery rate of 0.05. Assigning TCR associations to individual alleles was difficult when HLA alleles, especially DR and DQ, strongly co-occurred. In both the original and validation cohorts, the classifier was reported to diagnose cytomegalovirus status with high specificity and sensitivity. Most CMV-associated TCR beta chains appeared to be HLA-restricted in a later analysis, and the HLA associations seemed to be driven largely by CMV exposure. A later genetic analysis reported fewer N-insertions in productive TCRs among donors in an Asian-associated ancestry cluster than the roughly 670-donor mean. In this cohort, only TCR beta chains were sequenced, and detectable features were limited by the absence of alpha or paired-chain data.

The cohort comprised 710 or so healthy bone marrow donors. At the time of sampling, all cohort members were nominally healthy, though unrecorded immune exposures were likely present. The donor was CMV seropositive and was included in the group of around 300 seropositive cohort members. Each donor provided a peripheral blood sample, and peripheral blood mononuclear cells were used for TCR beta sequencing. Genomic DNA extraction from the blood cell samples was performed with the Qiagen DNeasy Blood Extraction Kit. The library came from the immunoSEQ multiplex PCR assay. For the multiplex PCR, a mixture combining 60 forward primers for TCR Vbeta segments and 13 reverse primers for TCR Jbeta segments was used. A multiplex PCR assay on genomic DNA amplified the CDR3 region of rearranged TCR beta genes. The amplified TCR beta libraries were sequenced on the Illumina HiSeq System as 87-base-pair reads. Per the source publication's procedure: In a later analysis, some 80 million unique TCR beta chains were counted across the 500 to 850 repertoires, and around 10 million of these chains were shared by at least two donors. To remove PCR and sequencing errors, raw reads were error-corrected and collapsed into unique sequences using a nearest-neighbor algorithm that merged closely related sequences. CDR3 sequences were aligned to IMGT reference sequences to assign V, D and J gene segments. For a sequence to be retained, a match of at least six nucleotides to both a V gene segment and a J gene segment was required. A rearrangement was called productive if the CDR3 had no stop codons and remained in frame with V and J, and every other rearrangement was called non-productive. Following IMGT convention, CDR3 was defined as the stretch from the second conserved V-encoded cysteine to the conserved J-encoded phenylalanine. The earlier analysis of about 500 of the donors excluded sequences that lacked an unambiguous match to a single V gene segment. An earlier analysis of over 450 of the donors classified V segments as functional when productive rearrangements were above 56.7% and as segregating when the standard deviation between donors was above 5%. A statistical classification framework was developed to diagnose cytomegalovirus status using the catalog of TCR beta chain sequences. V and J gene assignment, in a later analysis, came from comparing TCR nucleotide sequences with IMGT/GENE-DB human TR gene sequences. The TCRdist pipeline was used in a later analysis to assign CDR3 sequences and most-parsimonious VDJ recombination scenarios. In a later analysis, every TCR beta chain was defined by the combination of its CDR3 amino acid sequence and its V-gene family, and reads without a unique V-gene family were dropped. To address suspected cross-contamination and a sequencing artifact, a later analysis removed 592 highly shared, low-generation-probability nucleotide sequences. In a later analysis, a clonal expansion index for each public chain was calculated from normalized within-repertoire ranks of inferred template counts. In a later analysis, generation probabilities were computed with a VDJ recombination model fitted to out-of-frame rearrangements, and the resulting probabilities were checked against IGoR. In a later analysis, hypergeometric tests were used to score TCR-TCR, TCR-HLA and TCR-CMV co-occurrence, with a repertoire-size bias correction applied to TCR pairs. A later analysis estimated false discovery rates by permuting HLA or CMV assignments 20 times. A later analysis grouped co-occurring TCRs with DBSCAN, adding TCRdist sequence similarity when clustering within HLA-allele-positive subsets. Repertoires with fewer than 30,000 or more than 120,000 public chains were left out of co-occurrence clustering, as were about five repertoires with anomalous nucleotide sharing. TCRdb provides this immuneACCESS table in a form limited to in-frame rearrangements. Some clones are lacking; in checked studies, under half of them reflect an unresolved V gene, and why the rest are absent is not known. From that table come the V and J calls and clone size; the DNA was used to work out D and trimming. This sample lists over 150,000 clones; 75% to 85% were detected once. Together, the top ten hold 7.4% of the sample.

The CDR3 runs 13 residues from the cysteine to the phenylalanine. Only the CDR3 region is kept as DNA, spanning 39 bases read in frame from base 1. Trimming accounts for 5 bases at V and 5 bases at J, while the number of junction bases matched to no gene is 5. From a lookup of the germline V gene (reference sequence), CDR1 and CDR2 are MNHNY and SVGAGI. The sequenced sample was PBMCs. The clonotype originates from a male donor in good health and CMV-seropositive. This chain joins TRBV6-6 to TRBJ1-2, with 7 bases aligning to TRBD1. The DNA sequence is TGTGCCAGCAGTCCGAAGACAGGGTATGGCTACACCTTC. The encoded protein is CASSPKTGYGYTF.